This T cell receptor (delta chain) comes out of a study of gamma-delta T cells after stem cell transplantation. TCRdb reapplied CATT to the RT-PCR reads. The sample has some 6,000 delta-chain clones, approximately 1.8% seen once; the top ten hold approximately 19%. This clone was counted at least ten times. The junction had 21 bases not matched to a gene; V was cut back by 3 bases and J by 0 bases. The CDR3 extends over 22 amino acids. The germline gives CDR1 GEAIGNYY, CDR2 EKD. The source material was gamma-delta T cells. This TCR derives from a human donor. It is not recorded whose cells these are; they may come from a transplant donor. The chain combines TRDV2 with TRDJ1; 13 bases are shared with TRDD3. CDR3: CACDYLETGGYAGGGYTDKLIF. The CDR3 DNA is TGTGCCTGTGACTATCTTGAGACTGGGGGATACGCGGGCGGAGGGTACACCGATAAACTCATCTTT.